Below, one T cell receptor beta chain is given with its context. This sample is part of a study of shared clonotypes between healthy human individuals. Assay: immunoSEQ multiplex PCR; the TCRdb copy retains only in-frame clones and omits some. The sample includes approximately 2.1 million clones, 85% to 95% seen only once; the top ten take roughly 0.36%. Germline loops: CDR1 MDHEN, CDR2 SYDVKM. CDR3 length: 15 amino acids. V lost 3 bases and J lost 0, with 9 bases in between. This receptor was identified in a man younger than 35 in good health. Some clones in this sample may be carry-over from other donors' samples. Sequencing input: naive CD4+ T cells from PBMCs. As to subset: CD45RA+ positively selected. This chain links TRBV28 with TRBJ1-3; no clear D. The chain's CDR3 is CASSLTENSGNTIYF. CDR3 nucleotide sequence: TGTGCCAGCAGTTTGACGGAGAACTCTGGAAACACCATATATTTT.